Reported below is one T cell receptor beta chain. What it binds is unknown. The germline V gene has CDR1 SEHNR and CDR2 FQNEAQ (reference sequence). Trimming at V came to 7 bases and at J to 8 bases, leaving 16 bases not matched to a gene. CDR3 length: 16 residues. This sample is drawn from a study of T cell repertoires in cytomegalovirus infection. Study-wide context: HLA-B-restricted CMV epitopes that are well studied, plus recently identified HLA-C-restricted ones, were used by the study.

TCRdb reprocessed the reads with MiXCR, giving one entry per CDR3 protein. The sample contains 900,000 to 950,000 distinct CDR3 sequences, less than 35% of which appear only once. The J gene is TRBJ1-3, the V gene TRBV7-9, with TRBD1 identical over 8 bases. This TCR was recovered from a human donor in good health (CMV status not recorded). Some clones in this sample may be carry-over from other donors' samples. The sample was cultured CD8+ T cells from PBMCs, taken from culture after CMV antigen stimulation. DNA of the CDR3: TGTGCCAGCAACTCGAGGACAGGGTATACCCGGGACACCATATATTTT. Translated: CASNSRTGYTRDTIYF.